This entry lists 20 T cell receptor beta chains sequenced from one sample in a study of blood T cell repertoires in COVID-19. TCRdb's table, derived via immunoSEQ multiplex PCR, lists solely in-frame clones and lacks some. The data contain 80,000 to 100,000 clones, about 89% of them singletons. Sequencing used peripheral blood. These receptors were obtained from a man aged 50-60 years with acute or convalescent COVID-19.

The rearrangement joins TRBV6-2 or TRBV6-3 to TRBJ2-5, with D perhaps TRBD1 (5 bases). The CDR3 length is 15 residues. With 5 bases removed from V and 1 base from J, the gap between germline ends came to 14 bases. Looked up from germline, CDR1 is MNHEY and CDR2 is SVGEGT. The CDR3 loop is CASSLEDRRQETQYF. The CDR3 DNA sequence: TGTGCCAGCAGTCTAGAAGACAGACGCCAAGAGACCCAGTACTTC.

The V and J genes are TRBV5-8 and TRBJ1-4; no clear D. CDR1 SGHTS and CDR2 YDEGEE come from the germline V gene. The CDR3 sequence is 14 residues long. The V gene lost 0 bases and the J gene lost 7 bases, with 10 bases spanning the gap. The CDR3 spells CASSLVAGGEKLFF. The DNA for the CDR3 is TGTGCCAGCAGCTTGGTGGCCGGAGGTGAAAAACTGTTTTTT.

The CDR3 DNA is TGTGCCAGTAGTATCTGGACTAGCGGGAGTTACGAGCAGTACTTC. The encoded protein is CASSIWTSGSYEQYF. This chain uses TRBV19 with TRBJ2-7; 13 bases are a match to TRBD2. This CDR3 has 15 residues. Germline values: CDR1 LNHDA, CDR2 SQIVND (reference sequence). Unmatched junction bases numbered 3, after V lost 3 bases and J lost 4 bases.

The chain is built from TRBV3-1 (or the pseudogene TRBV3-2) and TRBJ1-5, with 9 bases matching TRBD1. CDR1 is LGHDT and CDR2 is YNNKEL in the germline V gene (reference sequence). The trim removed 1 base at V and 6 bases at J, leaving 7 bases unmatched. CDR3 length equals 16 residues. CDR3 coding DNA: TGTGCCAGCAGCCAAGGAAACAGGGGGCGAAGTCAGCCCCAGCATTTT. Protein sequence: CASSQGNRGRSQPQHF.

V usage is TRBV7-6 and J usage is TRBJ1-1; a possible D gene is TRBD1 (6 bases). V lost 1 base and J 4 bases, leaving 16 bases between the germline ends. The length of the CDR3 is 16 residues. Germline V gives CDR1 SGHVS, CDR2 FNYEAQ. The chain's CDR3 is CASSLGGGGVSTEAFF. CDR3 bases: TGTGCCAGCAGCTTAGGAGGAGGGGGGGTGAGCACTGAAGCTTTCTTT.

V usage is TRBV19 and J usage is TRBJ1-2; 7 bases are shared with TRBD1. CDR1 and CDR2 (germline): LNHDA, SQIVND (reference sequence). This CDR3 has 13 residues. The V and J ends lost 5 bases and 5 bases, in that order; junction bases with no gene match: 5. The CDR3 DNA sequence: TGTGCCAGTAGTCCTCGACAGGGTTATGGCTACACCTTC. Residues: CASSPRQGYGYTF. The full variable domain, completed using reference TRBV19 and TRBJ1-2, is DGGITQSPKYLFRKEGQNVTLSCEQNLNHDAMYWYRQDPGQGLRLIYYSQIVNDFQKGDIAEGYSVSREKKESFPLTVTSAQKNPTAFYLCASSPRQGYGYTFGSGTRLTVV.

The chain carries TRBV11-2 and TRBJ2-7; 15 bases are shared with TRBD2. V dropped 4 bases and J dropped 6; count of bases not matched to a gene: 7. CDR3 length: 16 residues. Germline CDR1 is SGHAT and CDR2 is FQNNGV. This CDR3 is CASSSNLGLAGGEQYF. The CDR3 DNA is TGTGCCAGCAGCTCAAACTTGGGACTAGCGGGAGGCGAGCAGTACTTC. Full variable domain (missing parts from reference TRBV11-2 and TRBJ2-7): EAGVAQSPRYKIIEKRQSVAFWCNPISGHATLYWYQQILGQGPKLLIQFQNNGVVDDSQLPKDRFSAERLKGVDSTLKIQPAKLEDSAVYLCASSSNLGLAGGEQYFGPGTRLTVT.

This chain links TRBV7-2 with TRBJ2-3; 9 positions agree with TRBD2. Per the germline V gene, CDR1 is SGHTA and CDR2 is FQGNSA. The V and J ends lost 8 bases and 4 bases, in that order; junction bases with no gene match: 7. The CDR3 spans 14 residues. CDR3 coding DNA: TGTGCCAGCCAACCGGGACTAGCCCCAGATACGCAGTATTTT. As protein: CASQPGLAPDTQYF.

The rearrangement joins TRBV30 to TRBJ1-1, with a tentative D call TRBD1 (6 bases). Trimming took off 1 base at V and 1 base at J, with 7 bases between the two ends. This CDR3 has 13 residues. Germline V CDR1 and CDR2: GTSNPN, SVGIG (reference sequence). CDR3 protein: CAWSGGQNTEAFF. In DNA form, the CDR3 reads TGTGCCTGGAGTGGGGGACAGAACACTGAAGCTTTCTTT.

This clone has a single count. V usage is TRBV28 and J usage is TRBJ1-6; 7 nucleotides agree with TRBD1. The CDR3 length is 15 residues. Germline CDR1 is MDHEN and CDR2 is SYDVKM. The J segment lost 10 bases and the V segment lost 5 bases, leaving 11 bases of the junction unmatched. CDR3 amino acids: CASSLPTTGRSPLHF. As DNA, the CDR3 is TGTGCCAGCAGTCTTCCTACGACAGGGAGGTCACCCCTCCACTTT.

This clone was found once. This chain uses TRBV5-1 with TRBJ2-2, with a possible D match to TRBD2 (5 bases). Germline V gene lookup returns CDR1 SGHRS and CDR2 YFSETQ. The V end was cut by 1 base, the J end by 3 bases, with 10 bases between. CDR3 size: 15 residues. CDR3 region: CASSLQAGYTGELFF. In DNA, the CDR3 is TGCGCCAGCAGCTTGCAGGCGGGTTACACCGGGGAGCTGTTTTTT.

This chain connects TRBV11-3 to TRBJ1-3, with a tentative D call TRBD1 (5 bases). The CDR3 runs to 14 residues. Trimming stripped 2 bases from V and 2 bases from J, with 7 bases between. Germline CDR1 is SGHNT and CDR2 is YENEEA. The CDR3 here is CASSLNRTGNTIYF. CDR3 DNA sequence: TGTGCCAGCAGCTTAAACAGGACTGGAAACACCATATATTTT.

V is TRBV3-1 (or the pseudogene TRBV3-2) and J is TRBJ2-7; a possible D gene is TRBD1 (6 bases). V was clipped by 5 bases and J by 1 base, with 9 bases between them. This CDR3 is built from 13 residues. The germline gives CDR1 LGHDT, CDR2 YNNKEL (reference sequence). CDR3 nucleotides: TGTGCCAGCAGCGGGACACGATCCTACGAGCAGTACTTC. Protein product: CASSGTRSYEQYF.

The table lists this clone with a few counts. This chain connects TRBV2 to TRBJ2-2, with D possibly TRBD2 on 6 matching bases. Trimming removed 7 bases from V and 3 bases from J, with 15 bases in between. Germline assignment: CDR1 SNHLY and CDR2 FYNNEI. The CDR3 length is 15 residues. CDR3 amino acids: CASTRGGRDTGELFF. CDR3 DNA: TGTGCCAGCACCCGTGGGGGGAGAGACACCGGGGAGCTGTTTTTT.

This clone was counted between two and nine times. CDR3 nucleotide sequence: TGCGCCAGCAGCTCCAACGGACAGGGGAACACCGGGGAGCTGTTTTTT. It encodes CASSSNGQGNTGELFF. V and J are TRBV5-1 and TRBJ2-2, with 8 nucleotides matching TRBD1. Looked up from germline, CDR1 is SGHRS and CDR2 is YFSETQ. The V gene end was trimmed by 3 bases and the J gene end by 1 base; junction bases not matched to a gene: 5. The CDR3 spans 16 residues.

The chain is built from TRBV7-9 and TRBJ2-1; D is undetermined. CDR1 is SEHNR and CDR2 is FQNEAQ in the germline V gene (reference sequence). The CDR3 runs 12 residues. V lost 3 bases and J lost 10, with 10 bases in between. CDR3 in amino acids: CASSFPPGEQFF. CDR3 nucleotide sequence: TGTGCCAGCAGCTTTCCCCCCGGGGAGCAGTTCTTC. The full variable domain, with the rest looked up from reference TRBV7-9 and TRBJ2-1, is DTGVSQNPRHKITKRGQNVTFRCDPISEHNRLYWYRQTLGQGPEFLTYFQNEAQLEKSRLLSDRFSAERPKGSFSTLEIQRTEQGDSAMYLCASSFPPGEQFFGPGTRLTVL.

V and J are TRBV19 and TRBJ1-1; D perhaps matches TRBD1 (6 bases). Trimming took off 5 bases at V and 7 bases at J, with 14 bases between the two ends. This CDR3 has 13 amino acids. The germline V gene encodes CDR1 LNHDA and CDR2 SQIVND (reference sequence). CDR3 sequence (DNA): TGTGCCAGTAGTGCCACAGGGTGGGGTGAAGCTTTCTTT. Amino acids: CASSATGWGEAFF. The full variable domain, rest sourced from reference TRBV19 and TRBJ1-1, is DGGITQSPKYLFRKEGQNVTLSCEQNLNHDAMYWYRQDPGQGLRLIYYSQIVNDFQKGDIAEGYSVSREKKESFPLTVTSAQKNPTAFYLCASSATGWGEAFFGQGTRLTVV.

This chain connects TRBV10-2 to TRBJ2-1; possible D gene TRBD2, 6 bases. The CDR3 contains 13 residues. Trimming took off 8 bases at V and 2 bases at J, with 10 bases between the two ends. Germline CDR1 and CDR2: WSHSY and SAAADI. The CDR3 reads CASRRETYNEQFF. The CDR3 nucleotides read TGCGCCAGCCGCCGGGAGACCTACAATGAGCAGTTCTTC.

V and J are TRBV12-3 or TRBV12-4 and TRBJ1-2; the D gene is possibly TRBD1 (6 bases). The CDR3 loop spans 11 amino acids. With 2 bases removed from V and 10 bases from J, the gap between germline ends came to 8 bases. CDR3 region: CASSLTGNYTF. The CDR3, as DNA: TGTGCCAGCAGTTTAACAGGGAACTACACCTTC.

This clone has a single count. This chain uses TRBV28 with TRBJ1-2, with 11 bases identical to TRBD1. There are 15 residues in the CDR3. Trimming took 5 bases from V and 5 from J; bases not matched to a gene: 7. Germline assignment: CDR1 MDHEN and CDR2 SYDVKM. CDR3 sequence reads: CASSLPGQGVYGYTF. The CDR3 coding sequence is TGTGCCAGCAGTCTCCCGGGACAGGGGGTTTATGGCTACACCTTC.